Listed here are 11 T cell receptor beta chains from one sample, sequenced in a study of cytomegalovirus exposure and HLA in healthy donors. PCR used 60 Vbeta primers and 13 Jbeta primers. Assay used: immunoSEQ multiplex PCR; TCRdb lists only in-frame clones, some missing. The data hold 150,000 to 200,000 clones, with 70% to 90% observed a single time. Sequencing was performed on PBMCs. These receptors all stem from a woman younger than 35 in good health and CMV-seropositive.

This clone was seen a few times. This chain uses TRBV5-1 with TRBJ2-7; 8 nucleotides agree with TRBD1. The CDR3 contains 13 residues. Germline loops: CDR1 SGHRS, CDR2 YFSETQ. The ends lost 4 bases at V and 5 bases at J; junction bases unmatched: 5. In DNA form, the CDR3 reads TGCGCCAGCAGCCCCAGGGGGCAGGACGAGCAGTACGTC. The encoded protein is CASSPRGQDEQYV.

This clone was found once. V is TRBV6-5 and J is TRBJ2-3; TRBD1 aligns across 10 bases. The CDR3 is 15 amino acids. CDR1 and CDR2 (germline): MNHEY, SVGAGI. V was clipped by 6 bases and J by 7 bases; unmatched bases: 10. Here the CDR3 reads CASSARQGAPHTQYF. The CDR3 DNA is TGTGCCAGCAGCGCACGACAGGGGGCGCCTCATACGCAGTATTTT.

The chain carries TRBV18 and TRBJ1-2; no firm D call. V was shortened by 3 bases and J by 8 bases, with 13 bases between the two germline ends. The V gene's germline CDR1 is KGHSH and CDR2 LQKENI. The CDR3 contains 13 residues. CDR3 residues: CASSPSPREGYTF. As DNA, the CDR3 is TGTGCCAGCTCACCCAGCCCCCGGGAAGGCTACACCTTC.

The DNA for the CDR3 is TGTGCCAGCAGTTTATCCCCTCGGGTCCCGCAGTTCTTC. It specifies CASSLSPRVPQFF. The chain couples TRBV28 to TRBJ2-1; D not certain. The CDR3 has 13 residues. Germline-derived CDR1 and CDR2 are MDHEN and SYDVKM. Trimming left V 1 base short and J 12 bases short, with 13 bases between. The whole variable domain, filled in from reference TRBV28 and TRBJ2-1, reads DVKVTQSSRYLVKRTGEKVFLECVQDMDHENMFWYRQDPGLGLRLIYFSYDVKMKEKGDIPEGYSVSREKKERFSLILESASTNQTSMYLCASSLSPRVPQFFGPGTRLTVL.

The chain carries TRBV19 and TRBJ1-6; D is unclear. Germline V lookup: CDR1 LNHDA, CDR2 SQIVND (reference sequence). V lost 2 bases, J lost 5 bases, and 10 bases lay in between. The CDR3 is made up of 15 amino acids. The CDR3 sequence: CASSIPLRNNSPLHF. CDR3 coding DNA: TGTGCCAGTAGTATACCCCTGCGGAATAATTCACCCCTCCACTTT.

This chain joins TRBV7-3 and TRBJ2-7; D perhaps matches TRBD2 (6 bases). Germline V gene lookup returns CDR1 SGHTA and CDR2 FQGTGA. This CDR3 is built from 14 residues. The V gene lost 7 bases and the J gene lost 9 bases, with 22 bases spanning the gap. The CDR3 sequence is CASTLPRDLGGQYV. DNA of the CDR3: TGTGCCAGCACCCTTCCTAGAGACCTCGGGGGGCAGTACGTC.

The chain combines TRBV19 with TRBJ2-7; 8 nucleotides line up with TRBD2. V lost 2 bases to trimming and J lost 7 bases; unmatched junction nucleotides: 4. The CDR3 length is 13 residues. CDR1 is LNHDA, CDR2 SQIVND, per germline (reference sequence). CDR3 DNA: TGTGCCAGTAGTATATCGGCTAGCGGGGAGCAGTACGTC. This sequence encodes CASSISASGEQYV.

The V call is TRBV9, the J call TRBJ2-1; D is perhaps TRBD2 (5 bases). Looked up from germline, CDR1 is SGDLS and CDR2 is YYNGEE. V lost 2 bases to trimming and J lost 10 bases, with 10 bases between them. The CDR3 has 12 amino acids. The CDR3 bases are TGTGCCAGCAGCGTGGAACCGGGGGAGCAGTTCTTC. This translates into CASSVEPGEQFF.

V usage is TRBV6-5 and J usage is TRBJ1-1; TRBD1 matches at 7 bases. J was trimmed by 1 base and V by 7 bases; bases with no gene match: 9. The CDR3 runs 15 residues. The V gene's germline CDR1 is MNHEY and CDR2 SVGAGI. The DNA for the CDR3 is TGTGCCAGCACCCCCTGGCAGGGGGGGAACACTGAAGCTTTCTTT. Translating gives CASTPWQGGNTEAFF.

This chain links TRBV10-3 with TRBJ2-7; 10 bases agree with TRBD1. The V gene's germline CDR1 is ENHRY and CDR2 SYGVKD. The CDR3 runs to 14 residues. V shed 11 bases, J shed 0 bases, and the junction held 7 bases outside the gene matches. This chain's CDR3 is CAAATGGRSYEQYF. CDR3 sequence (DNA): TGTGCCGCCGCGACAGGGGGCCGCTCCTACGAGCAGTACTTC.

V gene TRBV30 combines with J gene TRBJ2-1, with a tentative D call TRBD1 (5 bases). Germline CDR1 GTSNPN, CDR2 SVGIG (reference sequence). The V gene lost 0 bases and the J gene lost 1 base, with 13 bases spanning the gap. The CDR3 is 16 residues long. The CDR3 DNA reads as TGTGCCTGGAGTGTAAGACAGTTAAGTTCCTACAATGAGCAGTTCTTC. As protein: CAWSVRQLSSYNEQFF.